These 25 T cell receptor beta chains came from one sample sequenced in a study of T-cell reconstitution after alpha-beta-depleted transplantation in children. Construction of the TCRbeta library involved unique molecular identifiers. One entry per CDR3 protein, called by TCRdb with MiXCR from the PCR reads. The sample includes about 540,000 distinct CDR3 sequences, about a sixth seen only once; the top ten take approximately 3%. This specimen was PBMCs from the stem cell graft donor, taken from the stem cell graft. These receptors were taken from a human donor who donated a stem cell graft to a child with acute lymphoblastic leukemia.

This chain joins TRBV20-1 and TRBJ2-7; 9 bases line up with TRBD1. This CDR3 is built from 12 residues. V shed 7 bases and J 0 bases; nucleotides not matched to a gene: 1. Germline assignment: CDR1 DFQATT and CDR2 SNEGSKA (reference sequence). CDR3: CSGTGDSYEQYF. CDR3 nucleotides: TGCAGTGGGACAGGGGACTCCTACGAGCAGTACTTC.

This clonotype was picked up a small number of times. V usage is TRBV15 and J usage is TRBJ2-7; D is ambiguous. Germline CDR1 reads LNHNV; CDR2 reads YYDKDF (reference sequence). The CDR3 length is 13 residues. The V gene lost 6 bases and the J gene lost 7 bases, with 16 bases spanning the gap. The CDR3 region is CATSTYPIREQYF. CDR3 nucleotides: TGTGCCACCAGTACATATCCCATAAGGGAGCAGTACTTC.

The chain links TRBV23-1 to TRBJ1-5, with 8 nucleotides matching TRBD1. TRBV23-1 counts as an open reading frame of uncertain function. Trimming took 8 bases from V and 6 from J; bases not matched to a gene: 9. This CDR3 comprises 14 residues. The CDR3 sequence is CASRRTGTSQPQHF. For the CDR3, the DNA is TGCGCCAGCCGCCGGACAGGGACGAGTCAGCCCCAGCATTTT.

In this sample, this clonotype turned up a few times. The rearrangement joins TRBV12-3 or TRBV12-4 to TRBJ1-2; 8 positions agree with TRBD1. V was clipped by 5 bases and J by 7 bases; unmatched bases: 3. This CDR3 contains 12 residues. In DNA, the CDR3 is TGTGCCAGCAGTCGGACAGGGAGTGGCTACACCTTC. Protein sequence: CASSRTGSGYTF.

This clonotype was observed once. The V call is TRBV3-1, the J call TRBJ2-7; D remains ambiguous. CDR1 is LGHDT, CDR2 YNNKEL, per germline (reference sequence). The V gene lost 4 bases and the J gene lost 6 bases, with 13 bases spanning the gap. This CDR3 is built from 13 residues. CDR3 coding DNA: TGTGCCAGCAGCCCCGAGTTCCAGAGCGAGCAGTACTTC. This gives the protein CASSPEFQSEQYF.

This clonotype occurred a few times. CDR3 loop: CSANRGARVNTEAFF. CDR3 nucleotides: TGCAGTGCTAATCGGGGGGCGAGGGTGAACACTGAAGCTTTCTTT. This chain uses TRBV20-1 with TRBJ1-1; D is possibly TRBD1 (6 bases). Germline assignment: CDR1 DFQATT and CDR2 SNEGSKA (reference sequence). The CDR3 covers 15 residues. Trimming stripped 4 bases from V and 0 bases from J, with 15 bases between.

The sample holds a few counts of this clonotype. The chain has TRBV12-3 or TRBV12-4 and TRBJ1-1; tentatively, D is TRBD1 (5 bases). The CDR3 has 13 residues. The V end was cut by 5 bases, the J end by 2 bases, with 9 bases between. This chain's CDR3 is CASSNDRNTEAFF. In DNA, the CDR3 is TGTGCCAGCAGTAACGACAGAAACACTGAAGCTTTCTTT.

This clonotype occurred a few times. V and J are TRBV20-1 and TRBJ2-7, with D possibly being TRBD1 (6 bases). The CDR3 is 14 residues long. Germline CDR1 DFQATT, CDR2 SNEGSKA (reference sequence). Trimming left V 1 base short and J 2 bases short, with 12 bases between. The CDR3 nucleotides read TGCAGTGCTAGAGCCGGACAGTCGACCTACGAGCAGTACTTC. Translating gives CSARAGQSTYEQYF.

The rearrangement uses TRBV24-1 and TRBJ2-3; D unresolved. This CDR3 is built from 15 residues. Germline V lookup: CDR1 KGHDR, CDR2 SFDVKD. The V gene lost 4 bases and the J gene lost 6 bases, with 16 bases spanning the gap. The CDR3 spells CATSDAREAVDTQYF. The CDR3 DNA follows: TGTGCCACCAGTGACGCCAGAGAGGCCGTGGATACGCAGTATTTT.

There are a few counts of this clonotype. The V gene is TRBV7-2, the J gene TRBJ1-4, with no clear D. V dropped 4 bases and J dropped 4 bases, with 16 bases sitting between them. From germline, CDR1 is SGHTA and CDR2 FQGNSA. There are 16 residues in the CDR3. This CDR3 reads CASSYPRTGFNEKLFF. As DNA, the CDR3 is TGTGCCAGCAGCTACCCGAGGACGGGTTTTAATGAAAAACTGTTTTTT.

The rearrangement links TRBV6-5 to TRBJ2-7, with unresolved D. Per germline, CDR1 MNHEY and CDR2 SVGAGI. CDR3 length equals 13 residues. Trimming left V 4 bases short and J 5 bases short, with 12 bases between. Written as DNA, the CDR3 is TGTGCCAGCAGTTCCCAGGAGTGGCACGAGCAGTACTTC. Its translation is CASSSQEWHEQYF.

CDR3 region: CASSHLVGGLNEQFF. CDR3 DNA: TGTGCCAGCAGCCACTTAGTAGGGGGCCTCAATGAGCAGTTCTTC. This chain joins TRBV12-3 or TRBV12-4 and TRBJ2-1; 7 bases map to TRBD1. The CDR3 is 15 amino acids. Trimming cost V 6 bases and J 6 bases; bases outside gene matches: 11.

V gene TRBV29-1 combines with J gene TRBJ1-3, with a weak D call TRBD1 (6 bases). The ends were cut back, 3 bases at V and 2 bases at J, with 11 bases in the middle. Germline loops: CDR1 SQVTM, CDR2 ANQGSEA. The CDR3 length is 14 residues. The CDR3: CSVDDTGTGNTIYF. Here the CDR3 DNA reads TGCAGCGTTGATGATACAGGGACTGGAAACACCATATATTTT.

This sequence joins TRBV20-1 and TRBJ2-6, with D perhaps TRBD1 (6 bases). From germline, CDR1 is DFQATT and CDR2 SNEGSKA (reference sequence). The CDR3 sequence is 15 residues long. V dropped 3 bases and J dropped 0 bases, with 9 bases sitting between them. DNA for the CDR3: TGCAGTGCTAGCCTCAGGGGCTCTGGGGCCAACGTCCTGACTTTC. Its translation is CSASLRGSGANVLTF.

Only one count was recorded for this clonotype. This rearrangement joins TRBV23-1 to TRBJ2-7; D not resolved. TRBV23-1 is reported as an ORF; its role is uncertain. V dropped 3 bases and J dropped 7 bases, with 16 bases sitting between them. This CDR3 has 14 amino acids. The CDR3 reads CASSHLRTLGEQYF. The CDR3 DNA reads TGCGCCAGCAGTCACCTTAGGACCCTGGGGGAGCAGTACTTC.

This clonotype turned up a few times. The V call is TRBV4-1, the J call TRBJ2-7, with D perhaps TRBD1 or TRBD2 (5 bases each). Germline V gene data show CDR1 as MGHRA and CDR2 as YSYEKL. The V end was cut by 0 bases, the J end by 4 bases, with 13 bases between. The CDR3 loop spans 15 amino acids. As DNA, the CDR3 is TGCGCCAGCAGCCAAGAACCCCCGAGGGGATACGAGCAGTACTTC. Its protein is CASSQEPPRGYEQYF.

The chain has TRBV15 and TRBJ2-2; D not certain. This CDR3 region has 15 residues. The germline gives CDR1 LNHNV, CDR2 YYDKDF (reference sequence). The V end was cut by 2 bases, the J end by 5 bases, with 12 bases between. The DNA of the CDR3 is TGTGCCACCAGCAGACTAGTACAGAGTACCGGGGAGCTGTTTTTT. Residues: CATSRLVQSTGELFF.

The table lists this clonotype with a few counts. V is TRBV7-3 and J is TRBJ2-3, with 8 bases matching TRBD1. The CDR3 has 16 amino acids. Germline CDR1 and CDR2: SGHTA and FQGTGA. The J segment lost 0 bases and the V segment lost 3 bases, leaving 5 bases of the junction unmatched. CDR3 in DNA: TGTGCCAGCAGCTTTGGGACAGGACCTAGCACAGATACGCAGTATTTT. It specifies CASSFGTGPSTDTQYF.

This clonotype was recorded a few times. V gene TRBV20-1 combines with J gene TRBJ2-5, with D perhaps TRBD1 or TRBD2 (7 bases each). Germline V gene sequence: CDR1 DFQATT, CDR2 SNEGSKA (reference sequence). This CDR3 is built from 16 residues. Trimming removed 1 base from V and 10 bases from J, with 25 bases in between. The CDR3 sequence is CSARGRRDSRWGGQYF. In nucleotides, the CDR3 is TGCAGTGCTAGAGGTCGACGGGACAGCCGCTGGGGGGGCCAGTACTTC.

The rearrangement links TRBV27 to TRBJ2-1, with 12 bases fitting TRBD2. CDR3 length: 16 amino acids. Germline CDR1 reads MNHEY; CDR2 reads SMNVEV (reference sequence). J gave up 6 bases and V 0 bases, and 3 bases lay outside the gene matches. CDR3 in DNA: TGTGCCAGCAGTTTATCCCCGGGACTAGCGGGCAATGAGCAGTTCTTC. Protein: CASSLSPGLAGNEQFF.

The CDR3: CASSFVVPPYEQYF. CDR3 sequence (DNA): TGTGCCAGCAGTTTCGTCGTACCACCCTACGAGCAGTACTTC. The chain uses TRBV6-2 or TRBV6-3 and TRBJ2-7; no firm D call. The V gene lost 4 bases and the J gene lost 2 bases, with 12 bases spanning the gap. In germline, CDR1 is MNHEY, CDR2 SVGEGT. The CDR3 runs 14 residues.

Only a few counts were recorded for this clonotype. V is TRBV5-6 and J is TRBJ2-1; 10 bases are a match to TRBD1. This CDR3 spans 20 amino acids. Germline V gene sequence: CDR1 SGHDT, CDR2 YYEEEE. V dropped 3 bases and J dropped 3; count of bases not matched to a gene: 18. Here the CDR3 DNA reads TGTGCCAGCAGCTGGATCCGGAGCCCTTTGCGGGACAGGGGCTACAATGAGCAGTTCTTC. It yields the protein CASSWIRSPLRDRGYNEQFF.

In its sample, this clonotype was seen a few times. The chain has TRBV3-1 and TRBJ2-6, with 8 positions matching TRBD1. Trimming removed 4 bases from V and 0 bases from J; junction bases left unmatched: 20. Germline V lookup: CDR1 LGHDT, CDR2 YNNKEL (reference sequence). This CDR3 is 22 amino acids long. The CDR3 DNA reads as TGTGCCAGCAGCCGGAGCGTCCGAGGACAGGGCCCCTCCTCCTCTGGGGCCAACGTCCTGACTTTC. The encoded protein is CASSRSVRGQGPSSSGANVLTF.

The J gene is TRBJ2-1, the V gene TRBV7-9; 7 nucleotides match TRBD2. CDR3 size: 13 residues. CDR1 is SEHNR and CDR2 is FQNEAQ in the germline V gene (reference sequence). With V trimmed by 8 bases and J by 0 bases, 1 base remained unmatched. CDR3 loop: CASRTSSYNEQFF. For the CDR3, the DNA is TGTGCCAGCCGGACTAGCTCCTACAATGAGCAGTTCTTC.

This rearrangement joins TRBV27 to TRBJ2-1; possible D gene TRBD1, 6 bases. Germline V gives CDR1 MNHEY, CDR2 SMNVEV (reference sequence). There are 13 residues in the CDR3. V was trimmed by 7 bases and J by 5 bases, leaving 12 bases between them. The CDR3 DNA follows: TGTGCCAGCACCTTGACAGGCGACAATGAGCAGTTCTTC. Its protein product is CASTLTGDNEQFF.